The subject of this entry is one TCR beta chain. Germline CDR1 MNHEY, CDR2 SVGAGI. The V gene lost 6 bases and the J gene lost 0 bases, with 12 bases spanning the gap. The CDR3 totals 15 residues. This sample was taken from a study of blood T cell repertoires in COVID-19. Study summary: Acute and convalescent COVID-19 samples came from the United States, Italy and Spain. Sample material is recorded as cDNA or gDNA derived from T cells, B-cell-depleted T cells, or PBMCs.

Authors' analysis steps: By means of reference gene primer amplification, nucleated cell counts were estimated. Profiling relied on immunoSEQ multiplex PCR, and the TCRdb table lists in-frame clones only, not all of them. V, J and clone size reflect that table, while D and trimming were determined from the DNA. This table holds tens of thousands of clones, 70% to 90% found once. Enrolled during active infection, Seattle patients were then followed longitudinally. The sequenced sample was peripheral blood. This receptor was obtained from a woman older than 75 with COVID-19, enrolled during active disease. The gene calls are TRBV6-5 and TRBJ1-5; a weak D match, TRBD1 (5 bases). The CDR3 sequence is CASRKWGGSNQPQHF. CDR3 in DNA: TGTGCCAGCAGAAAGTGGGGGGGTAGCAATCAGCCCCAGCATTTT.